These T cell receptor beta chains were read from a single sample in a study of beta chain features in type 1 diabetes. The assay was immunoSEQ multiplex PCR, and TCRdb's table has in-frame clones only and misses some. This table has approximately 240,000 clones, approximately 16% appearing once. Sequencing was carried out using naive CD4+ T cells from blood. These receptors came from a man aged 25-45 years with type 1 diabetes. The CDR3 runs from the conserved cysteine through the conserved F or W. The D gene is left open where the match is weak. Not all rows give a size; the values are once, few, many and, for expanded clones, a class.

D gene	V gene	J gene	clone size	CDR3 protein	CDR3 DNA
NA	TRBV5-1	TRBJ1-1	NA	CASSADWLGTEAFF	TGCGCCAGCAGCGCAGACTGGCTAGGCACTGAAGCTTTCTTT
NA	TRBV10-3	TRBJ2-7	NA	CASSGENYEQYF	TGTGCCAGCAGTGGAGAAAACTACGAGCAGTACTTC
NA	TRBV7-9	TRBJ2-7	few	CASSMSGLGYEQYF	TGTGCCAGCTCCATGTCAGGGCTGGGCTACGAGCAGTACTTC
TRBD1	TRBV19	TRBJ2-1	NA	CASRRTGGTGLLNNEQFF	TGTGCCAGTAGGCGGACAGGGGGAACGGGACTATTGAACAATGAGCAGTTCTTC
NA	TRBV30	TRBJ2-5	NA	CAWSVMKTQYF	TGTGCCTGGAGTGTAATGAAGACCCAGTACTTC
TRBD1	TRBV30	TRBJ2-4	NA	CATNRGLSKNIQYF	TGTGCCACGAACAGGGGGCTCAGCAAAAACATTCAGTACTTC
TRBD1	TRBV6-6	TRBJ2-6	NA	CASSGQGTAGANVLTF	TGTGCCAGCAGCGGACAGGGCACGGCTGGGGCCAACGTCCTGACTTTC
TRBD2	TRBV9	TRBJ2-1	few	CASTPSLGLAGGSNEQFF	TGTGCCAGCACCCCGTCGTTGGGGCTAGCGGGAGGGAGCAATGAGCAGTTCTTC
NA	TRBV9	TRBJ2-1	few	CASSVERFSYNEQFF	TGTGCCAGCAGCGTAGAAAGGTTCTCCTACAATGAGCAGTTCTTC
NA	TRBV25-1	TRBJ2-5	NA	CASSAWGTLQETQYF	TGTGCCAGCAGTGCCTGGGGGACTTTACAAGAGACCCAGTACTTC
NA	TRBV29-1	TRBJ2-1	NA	CSVANLLANNEQFF	TGCAGCGTTGCCAATTTACTAGCTAACAATGAGCAGTTCTTC
TRBD1	TRBV9	TRBJ2-3	NA	CASSAGTGGRGDTQYF	TGTGCCAGCAGCGCCGGGACAGGGGGCCGTGGAGATACGCAGTATTTT
NA	TRBV30	TRBJ2-2	few	CAWSGFLSGELFF	TGTGCCTGGAGTGGGTTTCTTTCCGGGGAGCTGTTTTTT
TRBD1	TRBV7-9	TRBJ2-2	few	CASRYRGSTGELFF	TGTGCCAGTCGCTACAGGGGGTCCACCGGGGAGCTGTTTTTT
TRBD2	TRBV9	TRBJ2-7	NA	CASSVGSTSGYEQYF	TGTGCCAGCAGCGTAGGGTCTACTAGCGGGTACGAGCAGTACTTC
NA	TRBV30	TRBJ2-1	NA	CAWNLNGGFWFF	TGTGCCTGGAATCTCAACGGGGGATTTTGGTTCTTC